This T cell receptor (beta chain) was recorded in a study of OX40 agonist ivuxolimab in advanced cancers. Study-wide results and caveats: Compared with others, partial responders at 0.1-3.0 mg/kg displayed clonal expansion among the lowest. Expanded clones belonging to CD8+ T cells outnumbered, on average, those of CD4+.

The ends lost 2 bases at V and 2 bases at J; junction bases unmatched: 5. This CDR3 contains 15 residues. Germline CDR1 is KGHSH and CDR2 is LQKENI. With regard to this clone: The antigen remains unidentified.

The repertoire was sequenced with immunoSEQ multiplex PCR; TCRdb's copy has only in-frame clones and lacks some. The sample contains roughly 65,000 clones, just over 90% of which appear only once. The input for sequencing was CD4+ or CD8+ T cells sorted from blood, taken in a trial of the OX40 agonist ivuxolimab. The chain recombines TRBV18 with TRBJ1-1, with 7 bases aligning to TRBD1. This receptor was taken from an adult with an advanced solid tumor such as melanoma, head and neck, liver or kidney cancer. CDR3 in amino acids: CASSPTDRQNTEAFF. The DNA for the CDR3 is TGTGCCAGCTCACCAACGGACAGGCAAAACACTGAAGCTTTCTTT. Based on the CDR3 plus reference TRBV18 and TRBJ1-1, the full variable domain is NAGVMQNPRHLVRRRGQEARLRCSPMKGHSHVYWYRQLPEEGLKFMVYLQKENIIDESGMPKERFSAEFPKEGPSILRIQQVVRGDSAAYFCASSPTDRQNTEAFFGQGTRLTVV.